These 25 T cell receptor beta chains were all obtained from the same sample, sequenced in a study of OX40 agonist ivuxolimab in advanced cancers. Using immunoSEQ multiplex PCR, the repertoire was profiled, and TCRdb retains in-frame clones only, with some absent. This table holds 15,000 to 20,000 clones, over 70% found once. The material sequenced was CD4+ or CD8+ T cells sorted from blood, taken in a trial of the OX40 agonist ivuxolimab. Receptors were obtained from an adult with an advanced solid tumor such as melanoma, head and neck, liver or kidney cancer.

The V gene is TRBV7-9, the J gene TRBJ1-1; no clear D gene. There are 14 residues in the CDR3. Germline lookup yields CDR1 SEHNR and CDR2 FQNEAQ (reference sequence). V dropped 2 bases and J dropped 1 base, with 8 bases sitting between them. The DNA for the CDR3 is TGTGCCAGCAGCTTACGGGCTGGGAACACTGAAGCTTTCTTT. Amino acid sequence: CASSLRAGNTEAFF.

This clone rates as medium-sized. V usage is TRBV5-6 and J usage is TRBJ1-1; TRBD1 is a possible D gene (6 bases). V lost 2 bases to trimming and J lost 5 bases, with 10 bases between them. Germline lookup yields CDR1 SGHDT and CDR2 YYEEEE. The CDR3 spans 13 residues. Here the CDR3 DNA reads TGTGCCAGCAGCTTACAGGGTCGGACTGAAGCTTTCTTT. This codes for CASSLQGRTEAFF.

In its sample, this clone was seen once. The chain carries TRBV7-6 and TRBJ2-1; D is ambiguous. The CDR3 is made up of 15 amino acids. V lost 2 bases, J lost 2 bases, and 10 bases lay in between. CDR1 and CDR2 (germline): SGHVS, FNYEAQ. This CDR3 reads CASSLQELPYNEQFF. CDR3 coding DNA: TGTGCCAGCAGCTTACAGGAGCTACCCTACAATGAGCAGTTCTTC.

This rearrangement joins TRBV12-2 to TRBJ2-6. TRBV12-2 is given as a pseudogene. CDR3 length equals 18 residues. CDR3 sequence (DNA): TGTGCAAGTCGCCCTCTATTGACCACACAAAGTCGGGCCAACGTCCTGACTTTC. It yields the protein CASRPLLTTQSRANVLTF.

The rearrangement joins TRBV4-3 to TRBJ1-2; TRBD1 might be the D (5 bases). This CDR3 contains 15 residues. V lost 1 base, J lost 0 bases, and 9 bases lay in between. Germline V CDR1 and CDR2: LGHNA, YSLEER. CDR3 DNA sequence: TGCGCCAGCAGCCAAGCCCGGGGGGCTAACTATGGCTACACCTTC. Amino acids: CASSQARGANYGYTF.

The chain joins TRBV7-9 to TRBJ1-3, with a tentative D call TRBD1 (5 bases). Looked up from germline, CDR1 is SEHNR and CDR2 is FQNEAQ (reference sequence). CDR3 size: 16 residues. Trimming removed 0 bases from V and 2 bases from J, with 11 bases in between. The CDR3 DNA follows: TGTGCCAGCAGCTTAGCGCTTGGGGGAACTGGAAACACCATATATTTT. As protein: CASSLALGGTGNTIYF. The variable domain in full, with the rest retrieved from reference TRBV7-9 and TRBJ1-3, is DTGVSQNPRHKITKRGQNVTFRCDPISEHNRLYWYRQTLGQGPEFLTYFQNEAQLEKSRLLSDRFSAERPKGSFSTLEIQRTEQGDSAMYLCASSLALGGTGNTIYFGEGSWLTVV.

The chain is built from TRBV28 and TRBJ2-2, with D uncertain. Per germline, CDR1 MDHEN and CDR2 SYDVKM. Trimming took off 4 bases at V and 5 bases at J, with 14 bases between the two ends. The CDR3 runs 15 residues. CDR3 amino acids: CASSSPGLWTGELFF. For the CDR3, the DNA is TGTGCCAGCAGTTCCCCCGGGTTATGGACCGGGGAGCTGTTTTTT.

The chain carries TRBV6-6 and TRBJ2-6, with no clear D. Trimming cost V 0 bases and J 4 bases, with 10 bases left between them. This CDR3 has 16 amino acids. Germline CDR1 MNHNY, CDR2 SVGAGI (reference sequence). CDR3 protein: CASSYSMGSGANVLTF. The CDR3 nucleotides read TGTGCCAGCAGTTACTCGATGGGATCCGGGGCCAACGTCCTGACTTTC.

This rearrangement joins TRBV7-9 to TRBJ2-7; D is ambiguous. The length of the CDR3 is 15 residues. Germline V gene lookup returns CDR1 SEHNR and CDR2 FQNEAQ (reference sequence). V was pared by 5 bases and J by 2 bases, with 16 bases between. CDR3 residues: CASSPSWGSAYEQYF. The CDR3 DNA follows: TGTGCCAGCAGCCCCAGTTGGGGATCTGCCTACGAGCAGTACTTC.

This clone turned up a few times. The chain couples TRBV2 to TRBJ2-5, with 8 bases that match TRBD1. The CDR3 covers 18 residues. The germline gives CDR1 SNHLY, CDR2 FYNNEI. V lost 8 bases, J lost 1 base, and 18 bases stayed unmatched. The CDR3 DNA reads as TGTGCCAGCGAGGGGCCCGGGACAGGCAGAATCGCCCAAGAGACCCAGTACTTC. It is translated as CASEGPGTGRIAQETQYF.

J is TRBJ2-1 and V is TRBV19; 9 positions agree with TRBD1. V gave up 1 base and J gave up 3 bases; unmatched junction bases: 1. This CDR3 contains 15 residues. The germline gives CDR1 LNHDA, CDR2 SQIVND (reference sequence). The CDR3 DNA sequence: TGTGCCAGTAGTATAGGGACAGGGGACTACAATGAGCAGTTCTTC. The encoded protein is CASSIGTGDYNEQFF.

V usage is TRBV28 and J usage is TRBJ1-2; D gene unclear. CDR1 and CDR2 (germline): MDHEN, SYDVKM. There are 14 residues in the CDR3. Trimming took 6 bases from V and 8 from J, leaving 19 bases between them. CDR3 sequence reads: CASSTSPRFDGYTF. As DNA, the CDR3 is TGTGCCAGCAGCACCAGCCCAAGGTTTGACGGCTACACCTTC.

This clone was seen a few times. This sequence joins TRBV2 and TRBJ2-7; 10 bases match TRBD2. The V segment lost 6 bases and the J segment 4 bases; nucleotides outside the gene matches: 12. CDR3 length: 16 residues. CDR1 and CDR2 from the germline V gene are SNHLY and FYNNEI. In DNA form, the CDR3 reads TGTGCCAGCAGCGAGTGGGGAGCGGGAGGGGGTTACGAGCAGTACTTC. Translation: CASSEWGAGGGYEQYF.

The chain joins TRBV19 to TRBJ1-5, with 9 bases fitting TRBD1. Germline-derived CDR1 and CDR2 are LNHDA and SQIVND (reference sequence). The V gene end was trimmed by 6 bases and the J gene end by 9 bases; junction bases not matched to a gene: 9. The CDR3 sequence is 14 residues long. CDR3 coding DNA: TGTGCCAGTAGGACCGGGACAGGGATTGGGCCCCAGCATTTT. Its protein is CASRTGTGIGPQHF.

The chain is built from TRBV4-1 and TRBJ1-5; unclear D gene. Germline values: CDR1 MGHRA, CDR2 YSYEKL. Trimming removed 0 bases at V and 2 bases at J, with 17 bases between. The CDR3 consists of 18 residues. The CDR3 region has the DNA TGCGCCAGCAGCCAAGAAGGATCGGCAGCGCAAGGCAATCAGCCCCAGCATTTT. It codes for CASSQEGSAAQGNQPQHF.

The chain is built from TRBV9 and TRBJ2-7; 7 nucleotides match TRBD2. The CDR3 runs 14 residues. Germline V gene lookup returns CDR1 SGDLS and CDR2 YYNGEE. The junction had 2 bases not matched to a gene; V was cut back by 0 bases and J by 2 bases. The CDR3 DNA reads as TGTGCCAGCAGCGTAGGTGGGACTACCTACGAGCAGTACTTC. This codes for CASSVGGTTYEQYF.

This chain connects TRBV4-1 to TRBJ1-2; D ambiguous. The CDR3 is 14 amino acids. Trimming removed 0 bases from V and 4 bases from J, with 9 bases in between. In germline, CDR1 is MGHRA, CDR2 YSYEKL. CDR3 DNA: TGCGCCAGCAGCCAAGATCCCCCGGGCTATGGCTACACCTTC. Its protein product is CASSQDPPGYGYTF.

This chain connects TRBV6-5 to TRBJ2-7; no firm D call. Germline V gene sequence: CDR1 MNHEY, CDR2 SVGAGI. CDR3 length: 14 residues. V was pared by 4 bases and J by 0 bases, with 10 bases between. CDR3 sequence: CASSSGYHSYEQYF. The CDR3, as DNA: TGTGCCAGCAGTTCCGGATATCACTCCTACGAGCAGTACTTC.

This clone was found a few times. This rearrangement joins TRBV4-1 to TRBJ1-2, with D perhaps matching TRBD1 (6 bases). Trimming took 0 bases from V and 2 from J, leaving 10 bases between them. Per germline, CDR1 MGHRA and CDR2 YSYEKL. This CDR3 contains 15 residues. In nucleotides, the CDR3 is TGCGCCAGCAGCCAAGATGGGGGGGCAAACTATGGCTACACCTTC. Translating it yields CASSQDGGANYGYTF.

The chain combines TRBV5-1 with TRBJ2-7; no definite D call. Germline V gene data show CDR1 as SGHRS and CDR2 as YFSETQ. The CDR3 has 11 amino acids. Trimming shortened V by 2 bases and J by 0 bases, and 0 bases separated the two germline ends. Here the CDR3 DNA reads TGCGCCAGCAGCTTCTCCTACGAGCAGTACTTC. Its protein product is CASSFSYEQYF.

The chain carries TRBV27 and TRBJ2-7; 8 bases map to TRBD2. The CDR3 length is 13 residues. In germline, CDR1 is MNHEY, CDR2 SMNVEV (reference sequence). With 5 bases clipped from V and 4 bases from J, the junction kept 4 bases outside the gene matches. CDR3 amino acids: CASSPRGGYEQYF. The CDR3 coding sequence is TGTGCCAGCAGTCCCCGGGGGGGTTACGAGCAGTACTTC.

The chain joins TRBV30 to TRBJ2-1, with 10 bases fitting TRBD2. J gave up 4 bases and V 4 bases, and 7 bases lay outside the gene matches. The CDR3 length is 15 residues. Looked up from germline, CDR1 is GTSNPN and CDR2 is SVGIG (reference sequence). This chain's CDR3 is CAWTRTSGLYNEQFF. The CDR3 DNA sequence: TGTGCCTGGACCCGGACTAGCGGACTTTACAATGAGCAGTTCTTC.

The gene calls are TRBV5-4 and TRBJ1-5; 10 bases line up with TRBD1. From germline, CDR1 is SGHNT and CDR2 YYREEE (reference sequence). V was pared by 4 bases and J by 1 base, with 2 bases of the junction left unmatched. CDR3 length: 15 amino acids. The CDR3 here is CASSGDRGSNQPQHF. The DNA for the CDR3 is TGTGCCAGCAGCGGGGACAGGGGAAGCAATCAGCCCCAGCATTTT.

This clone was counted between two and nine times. The CDR3 DNA reads TGTGCCAGCAGTTACCCCGGGACAGGGGAAACTGAAGCTTTCTTT. This codes for CASSYPGTGETEAFF. V usage is TRBV6-6 and J usage is TRBJ1-1; the match to TRBD1 covers 10 bases. V lost 2 bases, J lost 5 bases, and 5 bases stayed unmatched. Germline CDR1 is MNHNY and CDR2 is SVGAGI (reference sequence). The CDR3 totals 15 residues.

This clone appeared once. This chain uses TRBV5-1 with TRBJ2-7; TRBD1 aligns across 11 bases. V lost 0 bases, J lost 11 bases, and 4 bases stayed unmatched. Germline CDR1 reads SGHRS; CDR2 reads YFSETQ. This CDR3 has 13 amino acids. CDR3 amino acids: CASSLAGQGAEYF. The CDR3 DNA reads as TGCGCCAGCAGCTTGGCCGGACAGGGGGCCGAGTACTTC. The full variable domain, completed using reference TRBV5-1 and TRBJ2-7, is KAGVTQTPRYLIKTRGQQVTLSCSPISGHRSVSWYQQTPGQGLQFLFEYFSETQRNKGNFPGRFSGRQFSNSRSEMNVSTLELGDSALYLCASSLAGQGAEYFGPGTRLTVT.